These 5 T cell receptor beta chains share one sample of origin, sequenced in a study of shared clonotypes between healthy human individuals. Sequencing was performed with immunoSEQ multiplex PCR; in TCRdb, only in-frame clones are kept and a portion is missing. This sample has 980,000 or so clones, with less than 85% found just once. The sequenced sample consisted of memory CD4+ T cells sorted from blood. The subset denotes: CD45RA-negative fraction. The receptors here all came from a man aged 18 to 29 in good health.

The chain employs TRBV25-1 and TRBJ1-4, with D perhaps matching TRBD1 (5 bases). Deletions cut 0 bases from V and 0 bases from J, with 14 bases between. CDR1 is MGHDK, CDR2 SYGVNS, per germline. The CDR3 spans 18 residues. CDR3 nucleotide sequence: TGTGCCAGCAGTGAATATAACCAGGGTATGTCAACTAATGAAAAACTGTTTTTT. It encodes CASSEYNQGMSTNEKLFF.

This clone was found a few times. The chain links TRBV9 to TRBJ2-3, with a tentative D call TRBD1 (6 bases). CDR1 SGDLS and CDR2 YYNGEE come from the germline V gene. This CDR3 is 15 amino acids long. V lost 3 bases and J 1 base, leaving 12 bases between the germline ends. The CDR3 nucleotides read TGTGCCAGCAGCGCTCAGACAGGTCGCACAGATACGCAGTATTTT. The encoded protein is CASSAQTGRTDTQYF. Full variable domain (remainder filled in from reference TRBV9 and TRBJ2-3): DSGVTQTPKHLITATGQRVTLRCSPRSGDLSVYWYQQSLDQGLQFLIQYYNGEERAKGNILERFSAQQFPDLHSELNLSSLELGDSALYFCASSAQTGRTDTQYFGPGTRLTVL.

The CDR3 DNA is TGTGCTAGTGGGCGGGGACCCTACAATGAGCAGTTCTTC. Translated: CASGRGPYNEQFF. J is TRBJ2-1 and V is TRBV12-5; tentative D call: TRBD2 (6 bases). Germline V gene sequence: CDR1 LGHNT, CDR2 FRNRAP. The CDR3 is made up of 13 amino acids. Trimming left V 6 bases short and J 2 bases short, with 8 bases between.

The chain uses TRBV11-2 and TRBJ1-5; D is undetermined. Germline V gene sequence: CDR1 SGHAT, CDR2 FQNNGV. This CDR3 region has 14 residues. V was trimmed by 5 bases and J by 3 bases, leaving 11 bases between them. The CDR3 here is CASSPGPVNQPQHF. Written as DNA, the CDR3 is TGTGCCAGCAGCCCCGGGCCTGTCAATCAGCCCCAGCATTTT.

V gene TRBV4-3 combines with J gene TRBJ1-2; D is unresolved. Trimming cost V 3 bases and J 2 bases, with 13 bases left between them. The germline gives CDR1 LGHNA, CDR2 YSLEER. The CDR3 length is 15 residues. CDR3 nucleotide sequence: TGCGCCAGCAGCCACGATGCAGGCGAGAACTATGGCTACACCTTC. Translated: CASSHDAGENYGYTF.